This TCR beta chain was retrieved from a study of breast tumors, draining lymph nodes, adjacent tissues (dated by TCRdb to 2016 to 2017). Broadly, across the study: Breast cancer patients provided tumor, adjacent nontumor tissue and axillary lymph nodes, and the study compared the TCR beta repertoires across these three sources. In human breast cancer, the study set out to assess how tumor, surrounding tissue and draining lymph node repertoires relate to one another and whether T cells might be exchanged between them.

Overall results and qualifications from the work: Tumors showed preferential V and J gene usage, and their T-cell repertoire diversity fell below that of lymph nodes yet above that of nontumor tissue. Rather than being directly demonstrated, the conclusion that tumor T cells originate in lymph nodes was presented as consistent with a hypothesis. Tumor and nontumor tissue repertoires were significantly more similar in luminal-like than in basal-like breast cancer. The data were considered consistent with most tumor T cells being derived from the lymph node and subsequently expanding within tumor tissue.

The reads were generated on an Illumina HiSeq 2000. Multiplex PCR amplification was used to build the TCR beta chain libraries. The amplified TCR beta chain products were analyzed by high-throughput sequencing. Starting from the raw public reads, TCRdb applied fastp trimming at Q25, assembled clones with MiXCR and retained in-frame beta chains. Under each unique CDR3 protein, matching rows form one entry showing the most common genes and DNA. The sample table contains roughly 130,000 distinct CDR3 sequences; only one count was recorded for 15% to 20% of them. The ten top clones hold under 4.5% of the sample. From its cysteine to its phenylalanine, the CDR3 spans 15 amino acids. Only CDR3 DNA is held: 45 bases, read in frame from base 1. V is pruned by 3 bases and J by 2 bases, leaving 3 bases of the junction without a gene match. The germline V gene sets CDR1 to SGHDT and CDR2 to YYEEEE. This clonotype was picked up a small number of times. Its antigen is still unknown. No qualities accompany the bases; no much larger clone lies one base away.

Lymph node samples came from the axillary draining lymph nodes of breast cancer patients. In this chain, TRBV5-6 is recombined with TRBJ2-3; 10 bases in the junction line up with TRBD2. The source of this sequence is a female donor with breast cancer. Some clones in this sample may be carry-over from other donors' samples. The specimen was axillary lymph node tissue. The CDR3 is CASSSGLAATDTQYF. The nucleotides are TGTGCCAGCAGCTCTGGACTAGCGGCCACAGATACGCAGTATTTT. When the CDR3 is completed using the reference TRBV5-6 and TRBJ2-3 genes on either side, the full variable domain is DAGVTQSPTHLIKTRGQQVTLRCSPKSGHDTVSWYQQALGQGPQFIFQYYEEEERQRGNFPDRFSGHQFPNYSSELNVNALLLGDSALYLCASSSGLAATDTQYFGPGTRLTVL.